This TCR beta chain derives from a study of T-cell memory formation after mild COVID-19 (TCRdb year 2021). About the investigation overall: TCR sequence clusters from the two donors were largely donor specific. Longitudinal TCRalpha and TCRbeta repertoire sequencing tracked T-cell clones expanding and contracting after mild COVID-19 in two donors. Two young, previously healthy adult volunteers, one female and one male, were included in the cohort. Paper-wide results and their limitations: Only a couple of mild cases were covered by the study, and larger cohorts that include severe cases with pre-infection samples were considered necessary. From day 15 to 85, contracting clones showed balanced CD4/CD8 phenotypes, whereas a second wave of clones that expanded from day 15 to 37 leaned towards CD4+. Contracting CD4+ clones appeared mostly in the CM and EM memory subsets, whereas CD8+ clones were enriched in EMRA. Some responding clones were detected in pre-infection memory, suggesting pre-existing cross-reactive memory T cells joined the SARS-CoV-2 response. SARS-CoV-2 specificity of the second-wave clones peaking on day 37 was not confirmed.

Ficoll-Paque density gradient centrifugation was the method used to isolate PBMCs. Sequencing used an Illumina NovaSeq 6000. TCRalpha and TCRbeta cDNA libraries were constructed by 5'RACE with constant-segment primers, with sample barcodes and unique molecular identifiers being introduced. RNA was extracted from every sample with Trizol reagent. Amplification of the libraries took two PCR steps, and the second step added a second sample barcode plus Illumina TruSeq adapters. Sequencing of libraries was performed on an Illumina NovaSeq with 2 x 150 bp paired-end reads. As for the authors' bioinformatics: The reads were demultiplexed and collapsed into UMI-guided consensus sequences using migec v1.2.7. Using mixcr v2.1.11, UMI consensuses were aligned to TRA and TRB V and J templates and then assembled into clonotypes. Clonotypes were classified as expanded or contracted when called significant by both edgeR and NoisET, with noise models trained on biological replicates. For edgeR calls, a false discovery rate-adjusted p below 0.01 and a log2 fold-change threshold of 1 were applied. As an exploratory analysis of dynamics, PCA with hierarchical clustering was applied to max-normalized trajectories of the 1000 most abundant clonotypes. Separately sequenced CD4+ and CD8+ repertoires were used to assign the CD4 or CD8 phenotype of responding clones. TCRdb reprocessing: public reads trimmed at Q25 with fastp, clones called with MiXCR, in-frame beta chains kept. Rows matching on CDR3 protein sequence are summarized as one entry with the most common DNA and genes. The V and J calls, along with clone size, are taken from TCRdb and not from the paper's own processing. The sample has hundreds of thousands of distinct CDR3 sequences on record, roughly 20% of them singletons. The ten largest make up 8.4% of the sample.

This clonotype came up a few times. Its antigen is not yet known. No base quality values were provided; no much bigger clone lies one nucleotide off. At the junction V is shortened by 2 bases and J by 5 bases; bases outside the gene matches: 6. Looking up the germline V gene yields CDR1 MGHRA and CDR2 YSYEKL. From its cysteine to its phenylalanine, the CDR3 spans 15 amino acids. CDR3 DNA is the only sequence kept; it has 45 bases, read in frame from the first base. The chain is encoded by TRBV4-1 joined to TRBJ2-5; 9 junctional bases match TRBD1. The TCR comes from an adult woman who had mild COVID-19 (a few samples of this study predate the infection). The sample titles of this study are shuffled in the database, so cell type and time point are left out; the donor was told from shared clones. Sequenced: PBMCs or a T cell subset sorted from them (not recorded which). The bases read TGCGCCAGCAGCCAAACAGGGGGCAGTCGGGAGACCCAGTACTTC. Translated, this is CASSQTGGSRETQYF.